These 29 T cell receptor beta chains were sequenced from one sample in a study of regulatory T cells in long-lasting Graves disease. The time point was: newly diagnosed GD, antithyroid drugs for less than 3 months. Construction of the TCR library relied on RNA isolated from PBMCs. Through Arm-PCR of CDR3 regions and iRepertoire HTBI primers, TCR beta libraries were built. One entry per CDR3 protein, called by TCRdb with MiXCR from the multiplex PCR reads. The sample holds about 560,000 distinct CDR3 sequences, around 15% seen once. This sample was shared with a second study, whose subject was T cells in Graves' hyperthyroidism and ophthalmopathy.

This material consisted of peripheral blood mononuclear cells (PBMCs), taken at new diagnosis, from a patient treated with antithyroid drugs. These TCRs come from a young man with Graves disease.

The V gene is TRBV3-1, the J gene TRBJ2-6; D possibly corresponds to TRBD1 (6 bases). There are 15 residues in the CDR3. V was cut by 2 bases and J by 4 bases, with 9 bases left in between. Germline CDR1 and CDR2: LGHDT and YNNKEL (reference sequence). The CDR3 spells CASSQQGYGANVLTF. The CDR3 DNA reads as TGTGCCAGCAGCCAACAGGGGTACGGGGCCAACGTCCTGACTTTC.

This clonotype was observed at least ten times. V is TRBV18 and J is TRBJ1-2; D call uncertain. Trimming removed 6 bases from V and 3 bases from J, with 11 bases in between. This CDR3 has 13 residues. Germline values: CDR1 KGHSH, CDR2 LQKENI. CDR3 protein: CASSPGIDYGYTF. The CDR3 DNA follows: TGTGCCAGCTCCCCCGGGATTGACTATGGCTACACCTTC.

This clonotype was detected only once. The rearrangement uses TRBV19 and TRBJ2-2, with 7 nucleotides matching TRBD2. V lost 11 bases and J lost 1; bases outside the gene matches: 4. The CDR3 has 13 residues. Germline V lookup: CDR1 LNHDA, CDR2 SQIVND (reference sequence). The CDR3: CAGREKNTGELFF. Here the CDR3 DNA reads TGTGCCGGGCGGGAGAAGAACACCGGGGAGCTGTTTTTT.

The V and J genes are TRBV19 and TRBJ1-6; TRBD1 aligns across 7 bases. After removal of 1 base from V and 7 bases from J, the junction contained 7 bases not matched to a gene. The CDR3 is 16 residues long. Germline-derived CDR1 and CDR2 are LNHDA and SQIVND (reference sequence). The CDR3 nucleotides are TGTGCCAGTAGTATAGCGGGACAGAGAGAAAATTCACCCCTCCACTTT. Protein: CASSIAGQRENSPLHF. Variable domain in full (rest from reference TRBV19 and TRBJ1-6): DGGITQSPKYLFRKEGQNVTLSCEQNLNHDAMYWYRQDPGQGLRLIYYSQIVNDFQKGDIAEGYSVSREKKESFPLTVTSAQKNPTAFYLCASSIAGQRENSPLHFGNGTRLTVT.

This sequence joins TRBV27 and TRBJ1-2; D is possibly TRBD1 (5 bases). CDR1 MNHEY and CDR2 SMNVEV come from the germline V gene (reference sequence). The V and J ends lost 2 bases and 0 bases respectively, with 10 bases between them. This CDR3 has 15 amino acids. CDR3: CASSLSRATNYGYTF. The CDR3 coding sequence is TGTGCCAGCAGTTTAAGCAGGGCCACTAACTATGGCTACACCTTC.

This rearrangement joins TRBV6-1 to TRBJ1-1, with D possibly being TRBD1 (6 bases). The germline CDR1 and CDR2 sequences are MNHNS and SASEGT. The CDR3 sequence is 13 residues long. Trimming took 6 bases from V and 5 from J, leaving 13 bases between them. The CDR3 is CASRLGGETEAFF. The DNA of the CDR3 is TGTGCCAGCAGACTAGGGGGTGAAACTGAAGCTTTCTTT.

The chain is built from TRBV19 and TRBJ1-1, with a possible D match to TRBD1 (5 bases). This CDR3 comprises 13 residues. Germline lookup yields CDR1 LNHDA and CDR2 SQIVND (reference sequence). Trimming stripped 1 base from V and 8 bases from J, with 11 bases between. DNA for the CDR3: TGTGCCAGTAGTATAGGGACAACAACCGAAGCTTTCTTT. It is translated as CASSIGTTTEAFF.

This clonotype was seen a few times. This chain connects TRBV9 to TRBJ1-6; D call uncertain. Per the germline V gene, CDR1 is SGDLS and CDR2 is YYNGEE. V gave up 0 bases and J gave up 10 bases, with 8 bases separating them. CDR3 length: 13 residues. CDR3 DNA: TGTGCCAGCAGCGTAGACAGCTCCTCACCCCTCCACTTT. Translated, it gives CASSVDSSSPLHF.

This clonotype was recorded many times. This chain joins TRBV5-1 and TRBJ2-1; 9 bases are shared with TRBD2. Germline V gives CDR1 SGHRS, CDR2 YFSETQ. The J segment lost 2 bases and the V segment lost 6 bases, leaving 6 bases of the junction unmatched. CDR3 size: 15 residues. The CDR3 coding sequence is TGCGCCAGCATGGCGGGAGGGGTTACCTACAATGAGCAGTTCTTC. Translation: CASMAGGVTYNEQFF.

This clonotype occurred many times. The genes are TRBV18 and TRBJ1-6; D is uncertain. CDR1 is KGHSH, CDR2 LQKENI, per germline. Trimming removed 1 base at V and 7 bases at J, with 11 bases between. CDR3 length equals 15 residues. The CDR3, as DNA: TGTGCCAGCTCACCACAACCGGGAGCCAATTCACCCCTCCACTTT. This sequence encodes CASSPQPGANSPLHF.

This sequence joins TRBV7-3 and TRBJ2-2; D unclear. Germline V CDR1 and CDR2: SGHTA, FQGTGA. Between the trimmed V and J ends, which lost 5 bases and 6 bases, there was a span of 7 bases. The CDR3 has 12 residues. CDR3 in DNA: TGTGCCAGCAGCATGATTGCCGGGGAGCTGTTTTTT. This sequence encodes CASSMIAGELFF.

This sequence joins TRBV30 and TRBJ1-4; 10 bases align to TRBD1. This CDR3 region has 15 residues. V lost 5 bases to trimming and J lost 7 bases; unmatched junction nucleotides: 10. CDR1 is GTSNPN, CDR2 SVGIG, per germline (reference sequence). CDR3 nucleotide sequence: TGTGCCTGGCACCCGGGACAGGGGAGTTTTGAAAAACTGTTTTTT. Translated: CAWHPGQGSFEKLFF.

This clonotype was observed many times. This rearrangement joins TRBV7-9 to TRBJ1-1, with 8 bases identical to TRBD1. J was trimmed by 6 bases and V by 5 bases; bases with no gene match: 5. The CDR3 has 13 residues. The germline gives CDR1 SEHNR, CDR2 FQNEAQ (reference sequence). This CDR3 is CASSPQGAPEAFF. CDR3 coding DNA: TGTGCCAGCAGCCCCCAGGGGGCCCCTGAAGCTTTCTTT. Combining the CDR3 with reference TRBV7-9 and TRBJ1-1 gives the whole variable domain DTGVSQNPRHKITKRGQNVTFRCDPISEHNRLYWYRQTLGQGPEFLTYFQNEAQLEKSRLLSDRFSAERPKGSFSTLEIQRTEQGDSAMYLCASSPQGAPEAFFGQGTRLTVV.

This clonotype was found a few times. This CDR3 is CASRHAADRAANSPLHF. CDR3 bases: TGTGCCAGCAGGCATGCGGCAGACAGGGCGGCGAATTCACCCCTCCACTTT. The chain carries TRBV6-1 and TRBJ1-6; 7 nucleotides line up with TRBD1. This CDR3 contains 17 residues. V was clipped by 6 bases and J by 7 bases; unmatched bases: 15. From germline, CDR1 is MNHNS and CDR2 SASEGT.

This sequence joins TRBV15 and TRBJ2-2; D gene ambiguous. The CDR3 has 13 amino acids. V lost 0 bases to trimming and J lost 6 bases, with 5 bases between them. Per germline, CDR1 LNHNV and CDR2 YYDKDF (reference sequence). CDR3 protein: CATSRDSSGELFF. The DNA of the CDR3 is TGTGCCACCAGCAGAGATTCGTCCGGGGAGCTGTTTTTT. The entire variable domain, with the rest obtained from reference TRBV15 and TRBJ2-2, is as follows: DAMVIQNPRYQVTQFGKPVTLSCSQTLNHNVMYWYQQKSSQAPKLLFHYYDKDFNNEADTPDNFQSRRPNTSFCFLDIRSPGLGDTAMYLCATSRDSSGELFFGEGSRLTVL.

This clonotype was observed many times. The chain is built from TRBV11-2 and TRBJ2-1, with D tentatively TRBD1 (5 bases). The CDR3 loop spans 16 amino acids. CDR1 SGHAT and CDR2 FQNNGV come from the germline V gene. The V and J ends lost 1 base and 0 bases respectively, with 10 bases between them. DNA for the CDR3: TGTGCCAGCAGCTTAGTTGGGGCAAGCTCCTACAATGAGCAGTTCTTC. Its translation is CASSLVGASSYNEQFF. Supplemented by reference TRBV11-2 and TRBJ2-1, the full variable domain reads EAGVAQSPRYKIIEKRQSVAFWCNPISGHATLYWYQQILGQGPKLLIQFQNNGVVDDSQLPKDRFSAERLKGVDSTLKIQPAKLEDSAVYLCASSLVGASSYNEQFFGPGTRLTVL.

This rearrangement joins TRBV20-1 to TRBJ2-7; 8 bases are a match to TRBD2. Germline values: CDR1 DFQATT, CDR2 SNEGSKA (reference sequence). This CDR3 region has 17 residues. V gave up 0 bases and J gave up 0 bases; unmatched junction bases: 10. CDR3 loop: CSARDKGLSGSSYEQYF. The CDR3 DNA reads as TGCAGTGCTAGAGATAAGGGGTTGAGCGGGAGCTCCTACGAGCAGTACTTC.

This clonotype was picked up one time. Given a far larger clone just one base away, this is likely a sequencing read error. The V call is TRBV10-1, the J call TRBJ2-1; D remains unclear. Germline values: CDR1 WNHNN, CDR2 SYGVQD (reference sequence). Trimming removed 7 bases at V and 15 bases at J, with 10 bases between. This CDR3 has 9 residues. This CDR3 is CASNADSFF. CDR3 nucleotides: TGCGCCAGCAATGCTGACTCGTTCTTC.

This clonotype was observed a handful of times. The chain has TRBV2 and TRBJ2-7, with TRBD2 matching 10 bases. This CDR3 has 16 residues. The ends lost 0 bases at V and 6 bases at J; junction bases unmatched: 8. CDR1 is SNHLY and CDR2 is FYNNEI in the germline V gene. For the CDR3, the DNA is TGTGCCAGCAGTGAAGCCCCAGCGGGAGGGCCAGGCGAGCAGTACTTC. Amino acids: CASSEAPAGGPGEQYF.

This clonotype has at least ten counts. The chain links TRBV2 to TRBJ2-7; 8 positions match TRBD2. V was clipped by 6 bases and J by 7 bases; unmatched bases: 8. This CDR3 comprises 13 residues. Germline V lookup: CDR1 SNHLY, CDR2 FYNNEI. The CDR3 coding sequence is TGTGCCAGCAGCGAGGGGACTAGAGGAGAGCAGTACTTC. Its translation is CASSEGTRGEQYF.

This clonotype was seen at least ten times. The chain is built from TRBV28 and TRBJ2-7; D is tentatively TRBD1 or TRBD2 (5 bases each). The CDR3 totals 14 residues. Trimming took 4 bases from V and 5 from J, leaving 15 bases between them. Germline lookup yields CDR1 MDHEN and CDR2 SYDVKM. CDR3 nucleotide sequence: TGTGCCAGCAGTTCCCCGGGACGGGGCAACGAGCAGTACTTC. Its translation is CASSSPGRGNEQYF. Full variable domain (rest looked up from reference TRBV28 and TRBJ2-7): DVKVTQSSRYLVKRTGEKVFLECVQDMDHENMFWYRQDPGLGLRLIYFSYDVKMKEKGDIPEGYSVSREKKERFSLILESASTNQTSMYLCASSSPGRGNEQYFGPGTRLTVT.

This chain uses TRBV4-1 with TRBJ1-3; weak D call: TRBD1 (5 bases). CDR3 length: 13 residues. V was cut by 1 base and J by 4 bases, with 5 bases left in between. The germline V gene has CDR1 MGHRA and CDR2 YSYEKL. CDR3 DNA: TGCGCCAGCAGCCAAGCAGGGGGAAACACCATATATTTT. This sequence encodes CASSQAGGNTIYF.

The chain uses TRBV20-1 and TRBJ2-3; TRBD1 matches at 7 bases. The CDR3 extends over 13 amino acids. The V and J ends lost 4 bases and 3 bases, in that order; junction bases with no gene match: 4. CDR1 DFQATT and CDR2 SNEGSKA come from the germline V gene (reference sequence). The CDR3 region is CSAKHRGTDTQYF. CDR3 nucleotide sequence: TGCAGTGCTAAACACAGGGGAACAGATACGCAGTATTTT.

Here the CDR3 reads CASSLGWDNYGYTF. The CDR3 DNA reads as TGTGCCAGCAGCTTGGGATGGGACAACTATGGCTACACCTTC. The chain uses TRBV5-5 and TRBJ1-2; tentatively, D is TRBD1 (5 bases). This CDR3 has 14 amino acids. Trimming took off 0 bases at V and 2 bases at J, with 8 bases between the two ends. CDR1 and CDR2 from the germline V gene are SGHKS and YYEKEE (reference sequence).

This clonotype was seen many times. The V call is TRBV7-9, the J call TRBJ1-1; no firm D call. There are 15 residues in the CDR3. Germline CDR1 reads SEHNR; CDR2 reads FQNEAQ (reference sequence). Deletions cut 5 bases from V and 0 bases from J, with 13 bases between. The CDR3 protein is CASSNPSPLNTEAFF. CDR3 nucleotides: TGTGCCAGCAGCAATCCCTCACCGCTGAACACTGAAGCTTTCTTT.

This clonotype occurred many times. The rearrangement uses TRBV12-3 or TRBV12-4 and TRBJ2-5; a possible D gene is TRBD2 (7 bases). V was cut by 0 bases and J by 5 bases, with 13 bases left in between. This CDR3 is 15 amino acids long. Here the CDR3 reads CASSLAQGGAETQYF. DNA for the CDR3: TGTGCCAGCAGTTTAGCGCAAGGGGGGGCTGAGACCCAGTACTTC.

This sequence joins TRBV28 and TRBJ2-3; 11 nucleotides agree with TRBD2. Per the germline V gene, CDR1 is MDHEN and CDR2 is SYDVKM. The CDR3 contains 16 residues. Trimming removed 8 bases from V and 1 base from J; junction bases left unmatched: 8. In DNA form, the CDR3 reads TGTGCCAGCGAAAGACTAGCGGGAATTCGCACAGATACGCAGTATTTT. Translation: CASERLAGIRTDTQYF.

Many counts were recorded for this clonotype. The V gene is TRBV6-2 or TRBV6-3, the J gene TRBJ2-3, with 11 nucleotides matching TRBD2. The J call is in doubt because the DNA end fits TRBJ2-7 better. The V gene's germline CDR1 is MNHEY and CDR2 SVGEGT. The CDR3 sequence is 15 residues long. The CDR3 DNA reads TGTGCCAGCAGTGAGCCTAGCGGGAGGACGTACGAGCAGTACTTC. It codes for CASSEPSGRTYEQYF.

The chain carries TRBV20-1 and TRBJ2-2, with 7 bases lining up with TRBD2. J gave up 8 bases and V 6 bases, and 6 bases lay outside the gene matches. The CDR3 loop spans 12 amino acids. The germline V gene encodes CDR1 DFQATT and CDR2 SNEGSKA (reference sequence). This CDR3 is CSAGGVGGELFF. In nucleotides, the CDR3 is TGCAGTGCGGGGGGGGTTGGAGGGGAGCTGTTTTTT.